The TCR beta chain under discussion was sequenced for a study of cytomegalovirus exposure and HLA in healthy donors. Vbeta (60) and Jbeta (13) primers were used in the PCR. The method was immunoSEQ multiplex PCR; TCRdb's version includes in-frame clones alone and lacks a portion of them. The data show 150,000 to 250,000 clones, approximately 79% seen once. In this sample, this clone turned up a few times. Sequenced material: PBMCs. The clonotype was recovered from a girl aged 10 to 17 in good health and CMV-seropositive.

CDR3 DNA: TGTGCCAGCAGCTTGGCCACAGTAGCCTACGAGCAGTACTTC. As protein: CASSLATVAYEQYF. This chain uses TRBV5-5 with TRBJ2-7; D is unclear. The CDR3 runs to 14 residues. Germline CDR1 and CDR2: SGHKS and YYEKEE (reference sequence). V shed 0 bases and J shed 2 bases, with 9 bases lying between them.